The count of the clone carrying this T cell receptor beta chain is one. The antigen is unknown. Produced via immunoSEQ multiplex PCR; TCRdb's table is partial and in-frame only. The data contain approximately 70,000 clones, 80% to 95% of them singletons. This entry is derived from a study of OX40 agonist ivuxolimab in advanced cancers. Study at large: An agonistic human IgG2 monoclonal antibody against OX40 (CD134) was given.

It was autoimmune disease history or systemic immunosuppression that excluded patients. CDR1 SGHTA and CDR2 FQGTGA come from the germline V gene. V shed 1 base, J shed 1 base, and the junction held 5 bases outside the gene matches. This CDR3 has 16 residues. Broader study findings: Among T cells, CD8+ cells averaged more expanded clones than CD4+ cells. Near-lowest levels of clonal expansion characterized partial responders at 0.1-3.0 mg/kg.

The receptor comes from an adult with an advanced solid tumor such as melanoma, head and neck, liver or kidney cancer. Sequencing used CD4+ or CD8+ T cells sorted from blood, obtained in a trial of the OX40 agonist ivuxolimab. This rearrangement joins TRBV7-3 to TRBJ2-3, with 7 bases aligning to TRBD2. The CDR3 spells CASSLSRAGGTDTQYF. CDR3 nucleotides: TGTGCCAGCAGCTTAAGTCGGGCGGGGGGCACAGATACGCAGTATTTT.